One sample yielded the 8 T cell receptor beta chains listed below, sequenced in a study of T cell repertoires in cytomegalovirus infection. TCRdb called the reads again in MiXCR, with one record for every CDR3 protein. The table shows under 300,000 distinct CDR3 sequences, with about 12% occurring only once. The sample consisted of PBMCs. These TCRs come from a human donor in good health (CMV status not recorded). Some clones in this sample may be carry-over from other donors' samples.

This clonotype has at least ten counts. This sequence joins TRBV7-9 and TRBJ1-1; no firm D call. CDR1 and CDR2 (germline): SEHNR, FQNEAQ (reference sequence). V was pared by 6 bases and J by 0 bases, with 14 bases between. The CDR3 totals 15 residues. CDR3 region: CASRPQQRMNTEAFF. CDR3 in DNA: TGTGCCAGCAGACCGCAACAGCGGATGAACACTGAAGCTTTCTTT.

This clonotype was recorded many times. The V and J genes are TRBV11-2 and TRBJ2-3; perhaps TRBD1 as D (5 bases). The CDR3 totals 13 residues. V lost 5 bases and J lost 4, with 10 bases in between. Germline V gene sequence: CDR1 SGHAT, CDR2 FQNNGV. The CDR3 DNA follows: TGTGCCAGCAGCGGGGCAGACCCAGATACGCAGTATTTT. This codes for CASSGADPDTQYF.

The V and J genes are TRBV12-5 and TRBJ2-2, with D perhaps TRBD1 (6 bases). This CDR3 contains 13 residues. In germline, CDR1 is LGHNT, CDR2 FRNRAP. V was cut by 2 bases and J by 6 bases, with 7 bases left in between. The chain's CDR3 is CASGLYRAGELFF. As DNA, the CDR3 is TGTGCTAGTGGTTTGTACAGGGCCGGGGAGCTGTTTTTT.

This clonotype was seen only a few times. CDR3 region: CATSKMSSTDTQYF. The CDR3, as DNA: TGTGCCACCAGCAAGATGTCTAGCACAGATACGCAGTATTTT. The chain employs TRBV24-1 and TRBJ2-3; D unresolved. This CDR3 has 14 amino acids. Trimming removed 7 bases from V and 0 bases from J, with 10 bases in between. In germline, CDR1 is KGHDR, CDR2 SFDVKD.

In its sample, this clonotype was seen many times. The V gene is TRBV7-8, the J gene TRBJ2-5; TRBD2 is a possible D gene (6 bases). The ends were cut back, 1 base at V and 1 base at J, with 16 bases in the middle. This CDR3 spans 17 amino acids. Germline assignment: CDR1 SGHVS and CDR2 FQNEAQ. CDR3 DNA: TGTGCCAGCAGCTTAGGAATAGCGGAGGGGTCCCAAGAGACCCAGTACTTC. This translates into CASSLGIAEGSQETQYF.

In the case of this clonotype: A much larger clone differs by one base, so this may be a read error. CDR3 DNA: TGTGCCAGTACCCCACGGGGGGTGCCCAATCAGCCCCAGCATTTT. This translates into CASTPRGVPNQPQHF. V and J are TRBV19 and TRBJ1-5; weak D call: TRBD1 (5 bases). Germline assignment: CDR1 LNHDA and CDR2 SQIVND (reference sequence). The CDR3 has 15 residues. V gave up 7 bases and J gave up 3 bases, with 16 bases separating them. The full variable domain, completed using reference TRBV19 and TRBJ1-5, is DGGITQSPKYLFRKEGQNVTLSCEQNLNHDAMYWYRQDPGQGLRLIYYSQIVNDFQKGDIAEGYSVSREKKESFPLTVTSAQKNPTAFYLCASTPRGVPNQPQHFGDGTRLSIL.

There are many counts of this clonotype. The chain is built from TRBV28 and TRBJ2-5; 9 bases map to TRBD2. In germline, CDR1 is MDHEN, CDR2 SYDVKM. CDR3 length: 16 amino acids. V gave up 4 bases and J gave up 5 bases; unmatched junction bases: 11. Written as DNA, the CDR3 is TGTGCCAGCAGTTCCCCGCGGCGGGAGGGCCGGGAGACCCAGTACTTC. Its protein is CASSSPRREGRETQYF.

This clonotype was counted ten times or more. The chain joins TRBV11-2 to TRBJ2-1; 7 nucleotides align to TRBD2. V shed 4 bases and J 0 bases; nucleotides not matched to a gene: 3. The CDR3 spans 15 residues. The V gene's germline CDR1 is SGHAT and CDR2 FQNNGV. The CDR3 DNA sequence: TGTGCCAGCAGCTCTCGCGGGAGCTCCTACAATGAGCAGTTCTTC. Translating gives CASSSRGSSYNEQFF.